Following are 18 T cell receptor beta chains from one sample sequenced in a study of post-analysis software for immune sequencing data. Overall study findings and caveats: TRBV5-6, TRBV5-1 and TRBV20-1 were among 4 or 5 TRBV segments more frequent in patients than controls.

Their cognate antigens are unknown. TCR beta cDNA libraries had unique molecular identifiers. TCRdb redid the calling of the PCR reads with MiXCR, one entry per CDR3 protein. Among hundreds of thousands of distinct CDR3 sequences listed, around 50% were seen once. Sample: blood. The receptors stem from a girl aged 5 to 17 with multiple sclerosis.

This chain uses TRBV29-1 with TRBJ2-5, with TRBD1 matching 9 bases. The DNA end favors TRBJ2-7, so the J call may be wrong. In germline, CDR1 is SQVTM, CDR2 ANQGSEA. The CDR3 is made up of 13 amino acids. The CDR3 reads CSARDREINEQYF. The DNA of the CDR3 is TGCAGCGCCCGGGACAGGGAGATCAACGAGCAGTACTTC.

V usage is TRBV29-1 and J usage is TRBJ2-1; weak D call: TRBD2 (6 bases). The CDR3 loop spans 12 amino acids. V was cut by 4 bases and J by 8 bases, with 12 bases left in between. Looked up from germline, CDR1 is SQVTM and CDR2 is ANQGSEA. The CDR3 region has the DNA TGCAGCGTTGTCTCGAGCGGGTATGAGCAGTTCTTC. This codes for CSVVSSGYEQFF.

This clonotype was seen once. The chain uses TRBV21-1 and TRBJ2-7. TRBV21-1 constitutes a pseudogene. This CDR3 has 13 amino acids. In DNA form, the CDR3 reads TGTGCCAGCAGCAAAGCGGGGGTCCTCGAGCAGTACTTC. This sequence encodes CASSKAGVLEQYF.

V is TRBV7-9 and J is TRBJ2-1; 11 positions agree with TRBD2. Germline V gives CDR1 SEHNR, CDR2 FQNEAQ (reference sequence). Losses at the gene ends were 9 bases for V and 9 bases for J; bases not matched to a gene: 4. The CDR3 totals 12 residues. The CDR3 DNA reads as TGTGCCAGTAGACTAGCGGGATCTGAGCAGTTCTTC. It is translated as CASRLAGSEQFF.

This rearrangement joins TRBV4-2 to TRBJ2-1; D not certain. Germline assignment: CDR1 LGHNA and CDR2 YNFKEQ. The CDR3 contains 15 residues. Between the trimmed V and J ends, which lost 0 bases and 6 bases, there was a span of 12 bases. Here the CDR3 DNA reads TGTGCCAGCAGCCAAGAGGCGGTTTTCGGCAATGAGCAGTTCTTC. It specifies CASSQEAVFGNEQFF.

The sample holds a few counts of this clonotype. The CDR3 here is CSASPPGGNQPQHF. DNA for the CDR3: TGCAGTGCTAGCCCCCCAGGGGGAAATCAGCCCCAGCATTTT. The chain combines TRBV20-1 with TRBJ1-5; 7 bases map to TRBD1. Germline V gene sequence: CDR1 DFQATT, CDR2 SNEGSKA (reference sequence). Germline trimming cut 3 bases from V and 4 bases from J; bases unmatched to any gene: 6. The CDR3 is 14 residues long.

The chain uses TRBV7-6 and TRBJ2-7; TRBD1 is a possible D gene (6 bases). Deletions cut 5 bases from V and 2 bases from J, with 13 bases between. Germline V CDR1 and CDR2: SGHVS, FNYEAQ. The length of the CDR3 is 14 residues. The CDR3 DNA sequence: TGTGCCAGCAGCACCGGGACACGACCCTACGAGCAGTACTTC. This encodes CASSTGTRPYEQYF.

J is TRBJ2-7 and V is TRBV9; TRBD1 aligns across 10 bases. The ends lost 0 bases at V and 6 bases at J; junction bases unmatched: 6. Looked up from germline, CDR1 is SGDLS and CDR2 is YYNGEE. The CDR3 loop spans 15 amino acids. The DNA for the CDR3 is TGTGCCAGCAGCGTAGCTAGCGGACAGGGGGTCGAGCAGTACTTC. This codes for CASSVASGQGVEQYF.

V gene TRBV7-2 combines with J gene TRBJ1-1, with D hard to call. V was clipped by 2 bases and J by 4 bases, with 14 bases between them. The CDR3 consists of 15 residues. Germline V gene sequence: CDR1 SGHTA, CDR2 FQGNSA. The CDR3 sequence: CASSLSRGGGTEAFF. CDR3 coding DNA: TGTGCCAGCAGCTTATCCCGGGGAGGAGGCACTGAAGCTTTCTTT.

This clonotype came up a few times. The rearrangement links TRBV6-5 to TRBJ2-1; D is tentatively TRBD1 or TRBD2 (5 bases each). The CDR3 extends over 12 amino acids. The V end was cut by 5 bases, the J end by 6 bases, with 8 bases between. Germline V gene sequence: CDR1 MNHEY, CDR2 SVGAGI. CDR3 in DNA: TGTGCCAGCAGTCCGGGACGCAATGAGCAGTTCTTC. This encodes CASSPGRNEQFF.

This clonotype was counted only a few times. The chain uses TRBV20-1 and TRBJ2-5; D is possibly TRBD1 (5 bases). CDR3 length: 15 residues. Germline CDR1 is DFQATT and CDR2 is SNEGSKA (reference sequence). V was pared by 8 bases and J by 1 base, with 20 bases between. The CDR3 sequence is CSTQVTWGLQETQYF. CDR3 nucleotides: TGCAGTACCCAGGTGACGTGGGGCCTCCAAGAGACCCAGTACTTC.

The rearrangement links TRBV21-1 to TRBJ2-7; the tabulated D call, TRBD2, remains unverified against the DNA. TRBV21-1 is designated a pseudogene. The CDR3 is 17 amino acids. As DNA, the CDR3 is TGTGCCAGCAGCCTGTTCTCCCGCCCCCATCCCGCTTACGAGCAGTACTTC. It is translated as CASSLFSRPHPAYEQYF.

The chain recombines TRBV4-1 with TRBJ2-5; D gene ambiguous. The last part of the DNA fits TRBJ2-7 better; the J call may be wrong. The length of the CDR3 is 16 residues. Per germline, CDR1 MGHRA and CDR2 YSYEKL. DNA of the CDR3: TGCGCCAGCAGCCAAGATAGCAGCGTCAAGTCCTACGAGCAGTACTTC. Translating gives CASSQDSSVKSYEQYF.

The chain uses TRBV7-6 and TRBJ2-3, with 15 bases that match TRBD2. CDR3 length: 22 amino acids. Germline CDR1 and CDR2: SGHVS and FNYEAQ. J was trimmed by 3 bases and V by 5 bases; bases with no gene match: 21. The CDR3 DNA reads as TGTGCCAGCAGCACCCGAGCACCGGGACTAGCGGGGGGCATCGGCCCGACAGATACGCAGTATTTT. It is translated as CASSTRAPGLAGGIGPTDTQYF. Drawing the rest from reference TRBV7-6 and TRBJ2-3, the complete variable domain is GAGVSQSPRYKVTKRGQDVALRCDPISGHVSLYWYRQALGQGPEFLTYFNYEAQQDKSGLPNDRFSAERPEGSISTLTIQRTEQRDSAMYRCASSTRAPGLAGGIGPTDTQYFGPGTRLTVL.

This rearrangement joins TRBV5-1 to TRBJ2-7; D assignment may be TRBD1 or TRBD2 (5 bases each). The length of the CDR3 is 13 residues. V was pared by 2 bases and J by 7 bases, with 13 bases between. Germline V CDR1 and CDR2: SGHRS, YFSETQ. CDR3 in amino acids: CASSFLGANEQYF. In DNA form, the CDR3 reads TGCGCCAGCAGCTTCCTCGGGGCGAATGAGCAGTACTTC.

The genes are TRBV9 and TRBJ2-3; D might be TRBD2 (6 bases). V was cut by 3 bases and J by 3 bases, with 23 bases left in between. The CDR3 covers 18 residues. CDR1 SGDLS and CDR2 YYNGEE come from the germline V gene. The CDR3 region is CASSGDWVLRGLTDTQYF. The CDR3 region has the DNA TGTGCCAGCAGCGGGGACTGGGTTCTCCGGGGCTTAACAGATACGCAGTATTTT.

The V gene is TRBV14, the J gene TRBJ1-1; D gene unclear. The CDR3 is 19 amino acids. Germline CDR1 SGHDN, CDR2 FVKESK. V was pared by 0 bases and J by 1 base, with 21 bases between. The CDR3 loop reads CASSQDSDWKGRGNTEAFF. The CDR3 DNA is TGTGCCAGCAGCCAAGATTCGGACTGGAAGGGCAGAGGGAACACTGAAGCTTTCTTT.

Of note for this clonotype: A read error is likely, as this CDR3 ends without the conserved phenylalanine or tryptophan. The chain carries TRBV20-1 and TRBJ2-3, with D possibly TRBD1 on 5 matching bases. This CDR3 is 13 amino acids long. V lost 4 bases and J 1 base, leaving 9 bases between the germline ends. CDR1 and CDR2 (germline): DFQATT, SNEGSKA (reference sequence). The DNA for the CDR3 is TGCAGTGCTACGGACACCGGCACAGATACGCAGTATTTG. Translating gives CSATDTGTDTQYL.